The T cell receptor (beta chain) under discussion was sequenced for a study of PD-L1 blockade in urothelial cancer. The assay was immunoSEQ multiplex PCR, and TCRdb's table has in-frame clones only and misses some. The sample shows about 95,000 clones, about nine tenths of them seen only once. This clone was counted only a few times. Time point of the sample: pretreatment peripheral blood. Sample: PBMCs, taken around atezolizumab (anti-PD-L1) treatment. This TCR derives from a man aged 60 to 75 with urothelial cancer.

The CDR3 loop is CASSIMTSGDDEQFF. The CDR3 DNA reads as TGTGCCAGTAGTATAATGACTAGCGGGGACGATGAGCAGTTCTTC. The chain has TRBV19 and TRBJ2-1, with 11 bases that match TRBD2. V lost 2 bases and J lost 8; bases outside the gene matches: 5. CDR3 length: 15 amino acids. The germline gives CDR1 LNHDA, CDR2 SQIVND (reference sequence).